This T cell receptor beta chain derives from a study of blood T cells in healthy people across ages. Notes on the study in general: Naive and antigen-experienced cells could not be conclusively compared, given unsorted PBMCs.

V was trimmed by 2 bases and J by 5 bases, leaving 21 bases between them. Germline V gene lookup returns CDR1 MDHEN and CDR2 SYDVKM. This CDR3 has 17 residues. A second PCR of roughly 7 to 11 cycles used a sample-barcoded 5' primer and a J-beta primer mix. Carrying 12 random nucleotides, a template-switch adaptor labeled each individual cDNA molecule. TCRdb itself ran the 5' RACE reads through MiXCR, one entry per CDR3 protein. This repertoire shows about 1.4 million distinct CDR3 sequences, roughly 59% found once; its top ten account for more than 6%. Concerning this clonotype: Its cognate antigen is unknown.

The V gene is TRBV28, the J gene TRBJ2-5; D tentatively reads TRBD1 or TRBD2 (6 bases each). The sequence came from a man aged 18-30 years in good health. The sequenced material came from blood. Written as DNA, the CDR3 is TGTGCCAGCAGTTTAATTCCGGCAATTGGGGGGCATGAGACCCAGTACTTC. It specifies CASSLIPAIGGHETQYF.